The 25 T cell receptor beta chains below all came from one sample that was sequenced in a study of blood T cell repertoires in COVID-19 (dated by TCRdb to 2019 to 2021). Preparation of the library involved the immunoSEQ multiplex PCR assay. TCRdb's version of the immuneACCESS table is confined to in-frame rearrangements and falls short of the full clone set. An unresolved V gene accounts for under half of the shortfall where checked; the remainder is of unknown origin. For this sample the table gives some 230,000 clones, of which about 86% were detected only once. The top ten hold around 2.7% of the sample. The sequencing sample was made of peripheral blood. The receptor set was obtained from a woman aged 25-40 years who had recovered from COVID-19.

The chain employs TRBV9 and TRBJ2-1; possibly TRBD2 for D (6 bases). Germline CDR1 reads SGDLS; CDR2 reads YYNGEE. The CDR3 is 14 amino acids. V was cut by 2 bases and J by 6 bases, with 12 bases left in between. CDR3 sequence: CASSVGSTANEQFF. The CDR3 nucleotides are TGTGCCAGCAGCGTCGGGAGCACCGCCAATGAGCAGTTCTTC.

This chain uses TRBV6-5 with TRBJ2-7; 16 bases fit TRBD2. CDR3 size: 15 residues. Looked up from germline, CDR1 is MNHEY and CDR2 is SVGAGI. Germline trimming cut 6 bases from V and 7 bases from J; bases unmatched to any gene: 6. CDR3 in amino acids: CASRGLAGGPGEQYF. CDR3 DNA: TGTGCCAGCAGGGGACTAGCGGGAGGGCCGGGAGAGCAGTACTTC.

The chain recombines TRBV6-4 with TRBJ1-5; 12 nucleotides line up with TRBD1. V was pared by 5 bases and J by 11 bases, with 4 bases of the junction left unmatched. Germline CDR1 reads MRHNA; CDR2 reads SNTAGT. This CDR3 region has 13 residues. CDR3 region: CASSPGQGAAQHF. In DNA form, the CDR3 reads TGTGCCAGCAGTCCGGGACAGGGGGCGGCCCAGCATTTT.

CDR3 sequence reads: CASSYIAGAAYEQYF. The CDR3 nucleotides are TGTGCCAGCAGCTACATAGCGGGAGCGGCCTACGAGCAGTACTTC. The V call is TRBV11-1, the J call TRBJ2-7; TRBD2 aligns across 9 bases. The CDR3 has 15 amino acids. Trimming cost V 4 bases and J 2 bases; bases outside gene matches: 6. Germline values: CDR1 SGHAT, CDR2 FQDESV (reference sequence).

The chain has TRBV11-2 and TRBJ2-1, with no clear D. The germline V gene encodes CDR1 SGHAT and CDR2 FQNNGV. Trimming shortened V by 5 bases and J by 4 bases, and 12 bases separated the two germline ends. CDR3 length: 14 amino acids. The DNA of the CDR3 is TGTGCCAGCAGCCCCCGGTCAGGATACAATGAGCAGTTCTTC. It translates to CASSPRSGYNEQFF.

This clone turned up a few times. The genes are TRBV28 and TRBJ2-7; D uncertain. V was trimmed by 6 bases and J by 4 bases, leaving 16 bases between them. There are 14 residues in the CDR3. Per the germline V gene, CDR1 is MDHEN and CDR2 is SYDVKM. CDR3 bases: TGTGCCAGCAGCTTTCCCCAACTTGGTTACGAGCAGTACTTC. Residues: CASSFPQLGYEQYF.

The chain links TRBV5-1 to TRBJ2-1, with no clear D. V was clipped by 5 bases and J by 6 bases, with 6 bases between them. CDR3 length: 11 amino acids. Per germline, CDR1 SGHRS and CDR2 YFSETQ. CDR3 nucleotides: TGCGCCAGCAGATCGGGCAATGAGCAGTTCTTC. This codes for CASRSGNEQFF.

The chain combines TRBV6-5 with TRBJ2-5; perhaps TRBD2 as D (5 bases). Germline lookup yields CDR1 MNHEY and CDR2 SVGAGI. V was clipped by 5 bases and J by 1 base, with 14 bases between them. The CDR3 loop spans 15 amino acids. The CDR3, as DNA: TGTGCCAGCAGTCCCCCAGAGGCGGGCCAAGAGACCCAGTACTTC. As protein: CASSPPEAGQETQYF.

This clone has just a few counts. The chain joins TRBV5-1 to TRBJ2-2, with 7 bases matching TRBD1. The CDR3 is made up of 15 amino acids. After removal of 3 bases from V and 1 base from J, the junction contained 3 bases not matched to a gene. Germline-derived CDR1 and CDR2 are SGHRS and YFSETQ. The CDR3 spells CASSYGTENTGELFF. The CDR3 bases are TGCGCCAGCAGCTACGGGACAGAGAACACCGGGGAGCTGTTTTTT.

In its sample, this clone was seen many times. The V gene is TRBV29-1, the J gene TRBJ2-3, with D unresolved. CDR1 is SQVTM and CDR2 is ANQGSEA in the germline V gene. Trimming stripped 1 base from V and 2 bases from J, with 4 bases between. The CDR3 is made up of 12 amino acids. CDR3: CSVEGYTDTQYF. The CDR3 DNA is TGCAGCGTTGAAGGTTACACAGATACGCAGTATTTT.

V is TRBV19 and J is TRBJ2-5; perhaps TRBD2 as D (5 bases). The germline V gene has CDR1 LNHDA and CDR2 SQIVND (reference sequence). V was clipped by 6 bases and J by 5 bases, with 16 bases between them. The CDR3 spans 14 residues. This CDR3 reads CASSPELVVETQYF. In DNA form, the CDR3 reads TGTGCCAGTAGCCCCGAACTAGTTGTGGAGACCCAGTACTTC.

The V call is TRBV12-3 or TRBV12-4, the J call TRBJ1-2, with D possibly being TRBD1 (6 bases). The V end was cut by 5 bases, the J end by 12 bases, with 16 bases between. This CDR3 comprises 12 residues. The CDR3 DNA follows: TGTGCCAGCAGTCCCGCCGGGACAAAGGACACCTTC. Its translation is CASSPAGTKDTF.

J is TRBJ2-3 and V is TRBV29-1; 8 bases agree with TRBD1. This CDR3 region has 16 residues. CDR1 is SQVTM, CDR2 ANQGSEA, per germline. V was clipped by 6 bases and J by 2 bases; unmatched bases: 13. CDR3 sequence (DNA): TGCAGCGTGCCCCCTAGGTCAGGGGGCAACACAGATACGCAGTATTTT. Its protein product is CSVPPRSGGNTDTQYF.

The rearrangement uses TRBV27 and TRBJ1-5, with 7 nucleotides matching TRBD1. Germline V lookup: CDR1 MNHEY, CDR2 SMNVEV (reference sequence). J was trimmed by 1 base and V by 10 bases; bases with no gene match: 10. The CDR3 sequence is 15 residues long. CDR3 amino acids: CATKPMGQSNQPQHF. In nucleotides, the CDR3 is TGTGCCACCAAGCCGATGGGACAGAGCAATCAGCCCCAGCATTTT.

The CDR3 DNA sequence: TGTGCCAGCGGCCAGCGGGAGGGAACCGGGGAGCTGTTTTTT. Translated: CASGQREGTGELFF. This chain connects TRBV6-1 to TRBJ2-2; 10 bases map to TRBD2. CDR1 and CDR2 from the germline V gene are MNHNS and SASEGT. The CDR3 runs to 14 residues. V was pared by 8 bases and J by 5 bases, with 5 bases of the junction left unmatched.

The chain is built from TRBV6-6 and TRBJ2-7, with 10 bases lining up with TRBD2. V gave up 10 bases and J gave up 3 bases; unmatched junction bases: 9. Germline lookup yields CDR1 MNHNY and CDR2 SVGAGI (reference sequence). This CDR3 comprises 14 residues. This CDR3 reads CATVQREGLYEQYF. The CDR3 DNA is TGTGCCACCGTACAGCGGGAGGGCCTCTACGAGCAGTACTTC.

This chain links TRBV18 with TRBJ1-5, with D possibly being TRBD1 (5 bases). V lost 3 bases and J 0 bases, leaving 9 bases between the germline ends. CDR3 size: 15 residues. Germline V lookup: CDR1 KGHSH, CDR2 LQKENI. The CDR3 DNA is TGTGCCAGCTCACCGGCACAGGTTAGCAATCAGCCCCAGCATTTT. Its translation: CASSPAQVSNQPQHF.

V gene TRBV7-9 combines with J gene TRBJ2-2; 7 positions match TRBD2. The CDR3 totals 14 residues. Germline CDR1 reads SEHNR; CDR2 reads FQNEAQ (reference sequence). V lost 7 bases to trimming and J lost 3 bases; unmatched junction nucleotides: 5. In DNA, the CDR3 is TGTGCCAGCACTGGGGGGGTCGACACCGGGGAGCTGTTTTTT. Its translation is CASTGGVDTGELFF.

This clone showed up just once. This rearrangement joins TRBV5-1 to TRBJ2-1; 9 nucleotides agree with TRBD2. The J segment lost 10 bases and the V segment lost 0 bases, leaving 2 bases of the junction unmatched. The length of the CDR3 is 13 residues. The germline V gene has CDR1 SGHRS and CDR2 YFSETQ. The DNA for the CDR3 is TGCGCCAGCAGCTTGGGGGGGACTAGCGAGCAGTTCTTC. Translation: CASSLGGTSEQFF.

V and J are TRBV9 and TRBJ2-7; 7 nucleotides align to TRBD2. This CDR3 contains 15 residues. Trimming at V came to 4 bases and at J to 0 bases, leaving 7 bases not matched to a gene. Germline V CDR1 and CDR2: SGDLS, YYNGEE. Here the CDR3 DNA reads TGTGCCAGCAGCCTCGAGCGGGAACACTCCTACGAGCAGTACTTC. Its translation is CASSLEREHSYEQYF.

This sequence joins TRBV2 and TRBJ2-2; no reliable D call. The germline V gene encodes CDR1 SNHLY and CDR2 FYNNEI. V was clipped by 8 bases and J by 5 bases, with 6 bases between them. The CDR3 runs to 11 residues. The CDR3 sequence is CASSGTGELFF. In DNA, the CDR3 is TGTGCCAGCTCCGGGACCGGGGAGCTGTTTTTT.

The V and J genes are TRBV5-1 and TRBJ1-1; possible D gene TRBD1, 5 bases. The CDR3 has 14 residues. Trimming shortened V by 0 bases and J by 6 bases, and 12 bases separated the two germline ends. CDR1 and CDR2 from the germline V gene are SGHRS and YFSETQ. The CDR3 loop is CASSLDRFGAEAFF. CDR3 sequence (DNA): TGCGCCAGCAGCTTGGACAGGTTCGGCGCTGAAGCTTTCTTT.

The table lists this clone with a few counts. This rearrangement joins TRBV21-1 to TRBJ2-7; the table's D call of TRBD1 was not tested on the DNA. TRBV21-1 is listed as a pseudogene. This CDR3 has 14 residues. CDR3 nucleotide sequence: TGTGCCAGCAGCAAAGGGGACAAGTCCTACGAGCAGTACTTC. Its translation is CASSKGDKSYEQYF.

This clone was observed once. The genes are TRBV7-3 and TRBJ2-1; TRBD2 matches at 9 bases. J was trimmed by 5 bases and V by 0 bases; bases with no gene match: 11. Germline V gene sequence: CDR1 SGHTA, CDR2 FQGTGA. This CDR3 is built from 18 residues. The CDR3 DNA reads TGTGCCAGCAGCTTAACAGGCGGGGCGGGAGGGACAAACAATGAGCAGTTCTTC. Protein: CASSLTGGAGGTNNEQFF. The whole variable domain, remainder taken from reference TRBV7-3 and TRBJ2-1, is GAGVSQTPSNKVTEKGKYVELRCDPISGHTALYWYRQSLGQGPEFLIYFQGTGAADDSGLPNDRFFAVRPEGSVSTLKIQRTERGDSAVYLCASSLTGGAGGTNNEQFFGPGTRLTVL.

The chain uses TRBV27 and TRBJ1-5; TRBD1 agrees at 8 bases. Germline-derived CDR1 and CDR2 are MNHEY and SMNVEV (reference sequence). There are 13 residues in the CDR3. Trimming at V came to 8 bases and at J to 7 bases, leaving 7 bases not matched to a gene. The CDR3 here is CASGRDRWQPQHF. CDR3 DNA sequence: TGTGCCAGCGGCCGGGACAGGTGGCAGCCCCAGCATTTT.